Listed below are T cell receptor beta chains from one sample, sequenced in a study of cytomegalovirus exposure and HLA in healthy donors. The protocol was immunoSEQ multiplex PCR, while the TCRdb copy is restricted to in-frame clones and leaves out a portion. The table lists 100,000 to 120,000 clones, about four fifths of them singletons. Sequenced material: PBMCs. Every receptor here comes from a man aged 30 to 45 in good health and CMV-seronegative. Each CDR3 is given with its conserved first and last residue. A D gene is named only where the DNA matches it firmly. Rows may omit the clone size; those that give it use once, few, many or a size class.

d_gene	j_gene	v_gene	abundance	CDR3aa	CDR3nt
TRBD2	TRBJ2-3	TRBV18	-	CASSSGAGADTQYF	TGTGCCAGCTCATCAGGAGCGGGAGCAGATACGCAGTATTTT
TRBD1	TRBJ2-7	TRBV28	-	CASRNWDRAISYEQYF	TGTGCCAGCAGAAATTGGGACAGGGCAATTTCCTACGAGCAGTACTTC
TRBD1	TRBJ1-4	TRBV7-6	-	CASSQEGGTGKKLFF	TGTGCCAGCAGCCAAGAGGGGGGGACAGGTAAAAAACTGTTTTTT
-	TRBJ1-1	TRBV9	-	CASSVAGVVGSEAFF	TGTGCCAGCAGCGTAGCAGGGGTGGTAGGGTCTGAAGCTTTCTTT
TRBD2	TRBJ2-7	TRBV28	-	CASSLPGLAGYEQYF	TGTGCCAGCAGTCTACCGGGACTAGCGGGATACGAGCAGTACTTC
-	TRBJ2-3	TRBV29-1	-	CSVDRADTQYF	TGCAGCGTTGACCGGGCAGATACGCAGTATTTT
TRBD1	TRBJ2-3	TRBV7-9	-	CASSLGARGPTDTQYF	TGTGCCAGCAGCTTAGGAGCCAGGGGGCCCACAGATACGCAGTATTTT
TRBD2	TRBJ2-5	TRBV30	-	CAWTYSGLAGGRRLETQYF	TGTGCCTGGACCTACTCGGGACTAGCGGGGGGTCGGAGATTGGAGACCCAGTACTTC
TRBD2	TRBJ2-3	TRBV5-1	-	CASGLAGGTDTQYF	TGCGCCAGCGGACTAGCGGGGGGCACAGATACGCAGTATTTT
TRBD2	TRBJ2-7	TRBV28	-	CASRLGLAGTSYEQYF	TGTGCCAGCAGGTTAGGACTAGCGGGGACCTCCTACGAGCAGTACTTC
-	TRBJ1-1	TRBV29-1	-	CSVVTGGTEAFF	TGCAGCGTAGTGACGGGAGGCACTGAAGCTTTCTTT
TRBD1	TRBJ2-5	TRBV5-1	-	CASSSGQGAFQETQYF	TGCGCCAGCAGCTCGGGACAGGGGGCATTCCAAGAGACCCAGTACTTC
TRBD1	TRBJ2-2	TRBV9	-	CASSDLTGVTGELFF	TGTGCCAGCAGCGACCTGACAGGGGTCACCGGGGAGCTGTTTTTT
-	TRBJ1-1	TRBV6-5	few	CASSYSPRAEAFF	TGTGCCAGCAGTTACTCCCCGCGGGCCGAAGCTTTCTTT
TRBD2	TRBJ2-3	TRBV9	-	CASSQSPKTSRTGLGTDTQYF	TGTGCCAGCAGCCAGAGCCCCAAGACTAGCAGAACAGGTCTGGGCACAGATACGCAGTATTTT
TRBD2	TRBJ2-1	TRBV6-6	-	CASSQDGGAFEQFF	TGTGCCAGCAGTCAAGACGGGGGGGCCTTTGAGCAGTTCTTC
-	TRBJ2-4	TRBV7-9	-	CASSHGTERDIQYF	TGTGCCAGCAGCCACGGGACGGAGCGGGACATTCAGTACTTC
TRBD2	TRBJ2-1	TRBV29-1	-	CSVAPGLANPRSYNEQFF	TGCAGCGTCGCGCCGGGACTAGCGAACCCCCGCTCCTACAATGAGCAGTTCTTC
-	TRBJ1-2	TRBV2	-	CASSPDSLGYGYTF	TGTGCCAGCAGCCCAGACAGCCTAGGCTATGGCTACACCTTC
-	TRBJ1-1	TRBV28	-	CASTQGNTEAFF	TGTGCCAGCACCCAGGGGAACACTGAAGCTTTCTTT
TRBD1	TRBJ2-2	TRBV6-6	-	CASSVTGSTGELFF	TGTGCCAGCAGCGTGACAGGGTCCACCGGGGAGCTGTTTTTT
-	TRBJ2-1	TRBV6-5	-	CASGHNERFF	TGTGCCAGTGGCCACAATGAGCGGTTCTTC
-	TRBJ2-2	TRBV7-9	-	CASSLKQIDAGELFF	TGTGCCAGCAGCTTGAAACAGATCGATGCCGGGGAGCTGTTTTTT
-	TRBJ1-6	TRBV19	few	CASSPTPGNSPLHF	TGTGCCAGTAGCCCCACGCCGGGGAATTCACCCCTCCACTTT
-	TRBJ2-3	TRBV7-9	-	CASSLGGAPDTQYF	TGTGCCAGCAGCTTAGGTGGGGCCCCAGATACGCAGTATTTT
-	TRBJ1-5	TRBV27	few	CASRGGESNQPQHF	TGTGCCAGCCGGGGGGGCGAGAGCAATCAGCCCCAGCATTTT
-	TRBJ1-2	TRBV28	once	CASSSSLEGSPGTF	TGTGCCAGCAGTTCGTCTCTGGAAGGTAGCCCGGGTACCTTC